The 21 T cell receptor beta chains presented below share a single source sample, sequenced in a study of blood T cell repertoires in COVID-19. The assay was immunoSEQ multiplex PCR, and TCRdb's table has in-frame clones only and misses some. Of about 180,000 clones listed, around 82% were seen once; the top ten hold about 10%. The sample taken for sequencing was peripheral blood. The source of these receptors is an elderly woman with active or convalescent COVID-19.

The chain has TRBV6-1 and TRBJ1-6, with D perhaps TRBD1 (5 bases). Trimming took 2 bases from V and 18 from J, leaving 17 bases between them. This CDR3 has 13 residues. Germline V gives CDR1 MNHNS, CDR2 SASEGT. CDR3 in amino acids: CASSELGQGKAHF. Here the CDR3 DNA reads TGTGCCAGCAGTGAACTTGGGCAGGGAAAGGCCCACTTT.

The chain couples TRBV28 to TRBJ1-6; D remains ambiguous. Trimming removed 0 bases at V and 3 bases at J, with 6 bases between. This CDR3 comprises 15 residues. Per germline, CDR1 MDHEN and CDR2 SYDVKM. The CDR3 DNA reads TGTGCCAGCAGTTTATGGGAGATCTATAATTCACCCCTCCACTTT. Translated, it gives CASSLWEIYNSPLHF. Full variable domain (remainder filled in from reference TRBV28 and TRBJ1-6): DVKVTQSSRYLVKRTGEKVFLECVQDMDHENMFWYRQDPGLGLRLIYFSYDVKMKEKGDIPEGYSVSREKKERFSLILESASTNQTSMYLCASSLWEIYNSPLHFGNGTRLTVT.

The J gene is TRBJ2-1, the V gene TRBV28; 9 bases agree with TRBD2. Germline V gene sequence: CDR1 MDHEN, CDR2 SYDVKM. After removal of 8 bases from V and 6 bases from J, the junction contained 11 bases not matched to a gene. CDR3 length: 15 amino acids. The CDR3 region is CASWRSSGKVNEQFF. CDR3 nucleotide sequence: TGTGCCAGCTGGCGCTCTAGCGGGAAGGTCAATGAGCAGTTCTTC.

As DNA, the CDR3 is TGTGCCAGCAGCCCCGGGACTAGCGGGTACAATGAGCAGTTCTTC. This codes for CASSPGTSGYNEQFF. The chain is built from TRBV7-3 and TRBJ2-1, with 12 positions matching TRBD2. This CDR3 spans 15 amino acids. Unmatched junction bases numbered 3, after V lost 5 bases and J lost 4 bases. The germline V gene has CDR1 SGHTA and CDR2 FQGTGA.

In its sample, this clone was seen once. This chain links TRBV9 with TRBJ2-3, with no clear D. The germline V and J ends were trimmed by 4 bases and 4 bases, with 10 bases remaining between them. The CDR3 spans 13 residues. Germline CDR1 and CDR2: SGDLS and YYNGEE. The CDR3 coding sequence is TGTGCCAGCAGCCTATCCCCGCCAGATACGCAGTATTTT. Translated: CASSLSPPDTQYF.

The CDR3 DNA reads TGTGCCAGTGGAAAAGCGGGAGAGAGTCGCGAGCAGTACTTC. This gives the protein CASGKAGESREQYF. This chain joins TRBV19 and TRBJ2-7; TRBD2 agrees at 8 bases. Losses at the gene ends were 8 bases for V and 6 bases for J; bases not matched to a gene: 12. The CDR3 length is 14 residues. Germline values: CDR1 LNHDA, CDR2 SQIVND (reference sequence).

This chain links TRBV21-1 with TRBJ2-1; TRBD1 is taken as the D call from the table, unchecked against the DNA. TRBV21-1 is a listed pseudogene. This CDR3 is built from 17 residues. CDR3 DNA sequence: TGTGCCAGCAGGAAAAAGGGCACCTCACAGGGGGCGAATGAGCAGTTCTTC. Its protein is CASRKKGTSQGANEQFF.

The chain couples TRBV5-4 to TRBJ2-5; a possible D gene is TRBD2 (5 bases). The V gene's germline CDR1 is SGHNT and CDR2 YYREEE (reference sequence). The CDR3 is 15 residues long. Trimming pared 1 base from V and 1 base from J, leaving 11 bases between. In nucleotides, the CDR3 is TGTGCCAGCAGCTTGAACCTAGCTATCCAAGAGACCCAGTACTTC. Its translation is CASSLNLAIQETQYF.

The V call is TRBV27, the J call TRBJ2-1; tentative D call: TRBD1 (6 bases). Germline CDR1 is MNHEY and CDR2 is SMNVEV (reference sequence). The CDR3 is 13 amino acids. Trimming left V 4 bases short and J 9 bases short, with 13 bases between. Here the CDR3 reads CASSSYRVGEQFF. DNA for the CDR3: TGTGCCAGCAGTTCCTACAGGGTTGGTGAGCAGTTCTTC.

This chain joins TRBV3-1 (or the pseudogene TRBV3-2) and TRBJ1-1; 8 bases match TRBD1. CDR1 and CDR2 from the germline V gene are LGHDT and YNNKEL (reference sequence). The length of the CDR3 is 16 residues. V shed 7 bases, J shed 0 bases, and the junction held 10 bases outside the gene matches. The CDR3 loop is CASTSSRTGLNTEAFF. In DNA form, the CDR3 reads TGTGCCAGCACCTCGTCGAGGACAGGGTTGAACACTGAAGCTTTCTTT.

CDR3 amino acids: CASSLGLAGDNEQFF. The CDR3 nucleotides read TGTGCCAGCAGCCTAGGACTAGCGGGAGACAATGAGCAGTTCTTC. The J gene is TRBJ2-1, the V gene TRBV7-3; TRBD2 matches at 13 bases. Germline assignment: CDR1 SGHTA and CDR2 FQGTGA. This CDR3 comprises 15 residues. V gave up 5 bases and J gave up 5 bases; unmatched junction bases: 3.

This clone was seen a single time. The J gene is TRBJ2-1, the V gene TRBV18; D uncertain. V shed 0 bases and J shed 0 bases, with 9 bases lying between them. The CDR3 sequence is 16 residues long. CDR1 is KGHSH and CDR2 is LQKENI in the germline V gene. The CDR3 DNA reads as TGTGCCAGCTCACCACCGTTGCCTAACTCCTACAATGAGCAGTTCTTC. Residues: CASSPPLPNSYNEQFF.

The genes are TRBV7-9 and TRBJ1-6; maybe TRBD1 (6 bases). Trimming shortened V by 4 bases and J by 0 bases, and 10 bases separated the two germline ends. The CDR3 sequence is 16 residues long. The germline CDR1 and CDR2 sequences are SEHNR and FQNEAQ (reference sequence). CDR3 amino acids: CASSSGQSSYNSPLHF. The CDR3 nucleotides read TGTGCCAGCAGCTCCGGACAGAGCTCCTATAATTCACCCCTCCACTTT. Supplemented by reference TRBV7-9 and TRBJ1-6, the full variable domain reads DTGVSQNPRHKITKRGQNVTFRCDPISEHNRLYWYRQTLGQGPEFLTYFQNEAQLEKSRLLSDRFSAERPKGSFSTLEIQRTEQGDSAMYLCASSSGQSSYNSPLHFGNGTRLTVT.

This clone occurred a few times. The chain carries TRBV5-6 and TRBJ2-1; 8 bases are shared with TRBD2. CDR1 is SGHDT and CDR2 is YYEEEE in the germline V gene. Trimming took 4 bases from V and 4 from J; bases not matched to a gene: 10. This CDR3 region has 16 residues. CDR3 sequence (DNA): TGTGCCAGCAGCGACCTAGGCGGGAGGAAGTACAATGAGCAGTTCTTC. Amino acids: CASSDLGGRKYNEQFF.

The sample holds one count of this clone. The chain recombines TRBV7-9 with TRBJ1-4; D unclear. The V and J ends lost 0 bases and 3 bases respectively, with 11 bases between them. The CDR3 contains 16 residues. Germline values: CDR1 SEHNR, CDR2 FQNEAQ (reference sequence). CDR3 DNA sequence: TGTGCCAGCAGCTTAGCTTACGGGGAAGCTAATGAAAAACTGTTTTTT. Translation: CASSLAYGEANEKLFF.

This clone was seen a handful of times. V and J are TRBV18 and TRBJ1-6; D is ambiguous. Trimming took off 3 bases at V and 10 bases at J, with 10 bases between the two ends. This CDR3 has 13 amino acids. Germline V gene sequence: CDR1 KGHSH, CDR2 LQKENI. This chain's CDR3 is CASSPNSPSPLHF. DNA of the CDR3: TGTGCCAGCTCACCCAACAGTCCCTCACCCCTCCACTTT.

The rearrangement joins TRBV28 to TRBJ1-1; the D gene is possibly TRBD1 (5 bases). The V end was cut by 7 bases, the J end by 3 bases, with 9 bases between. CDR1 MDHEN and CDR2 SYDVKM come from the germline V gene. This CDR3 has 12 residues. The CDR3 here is CASTTVYTEAFF. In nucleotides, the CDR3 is TGTGCCAGCACGACAGTTTACACTGAAGCTTTCTTT.

The CDR3 bases are TGTGCCACCAGCAGAAATCCCCTCCAGGGACTCGAGCAGTTCTTC. Translating gives CATSRNPLQGLEQFF. The gene calls are TRBV15 and TRBJ2-1; TRBD2 is a possible D gene (6 bases). Germline CDR1 is LNHNV and CDR2 is YYDKDF (reference sequence). The CDR3 loop spans 15 amino acids. Trimming took off 2 bases at V and 10 bases at J, with 18 bases between the two ends.

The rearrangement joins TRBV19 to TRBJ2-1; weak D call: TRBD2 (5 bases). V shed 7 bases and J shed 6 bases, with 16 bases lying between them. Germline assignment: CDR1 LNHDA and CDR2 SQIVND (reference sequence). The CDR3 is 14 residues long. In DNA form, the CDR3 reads TGTGCCAGTATTCAAGTGGGAGAGTCCAATGAGCAGTTCTTC. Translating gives CASIQVGESNEQFF.

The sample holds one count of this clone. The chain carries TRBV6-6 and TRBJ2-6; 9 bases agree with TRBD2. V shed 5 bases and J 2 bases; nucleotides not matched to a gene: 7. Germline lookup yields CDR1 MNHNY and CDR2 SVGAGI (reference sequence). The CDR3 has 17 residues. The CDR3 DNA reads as TGTGCCAGCAGTCAGCGTAGCGGGAGTGCTGGGGCCAACGTCCTGACTTTC. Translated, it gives CASSQRSGSAGANVLTF.

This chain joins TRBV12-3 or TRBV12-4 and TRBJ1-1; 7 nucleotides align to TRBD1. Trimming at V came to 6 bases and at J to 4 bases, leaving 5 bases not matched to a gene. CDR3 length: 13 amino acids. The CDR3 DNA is TGTGCCAGCAGGACCTCAGGGGGCACTGAAGCTTTCTTT. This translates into CASRTSGGTEAFF.